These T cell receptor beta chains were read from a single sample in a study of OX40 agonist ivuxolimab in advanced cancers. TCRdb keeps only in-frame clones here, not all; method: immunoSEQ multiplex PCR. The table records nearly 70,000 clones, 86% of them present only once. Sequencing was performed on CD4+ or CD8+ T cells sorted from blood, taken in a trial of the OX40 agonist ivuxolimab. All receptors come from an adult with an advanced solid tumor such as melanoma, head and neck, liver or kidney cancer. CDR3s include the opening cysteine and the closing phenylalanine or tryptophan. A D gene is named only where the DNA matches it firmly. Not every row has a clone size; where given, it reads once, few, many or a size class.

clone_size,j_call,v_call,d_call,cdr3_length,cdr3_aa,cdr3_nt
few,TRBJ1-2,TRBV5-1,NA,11,CASSLGQGYTF,TGCGCCAGCAGCTTGGGTCAGGGCTACACCTTC
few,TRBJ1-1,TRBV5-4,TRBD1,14,CASSNRGGSTEAFF,TGTGCCAGCAGCAACAGGGGTGGTAGCACTGAAGCTTTCTTT
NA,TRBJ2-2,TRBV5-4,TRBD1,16,CASSLGAGGSTGELFF,TGTGCCAGCAGCTTGGGTGCAGGGGGTAGCACCGGGGAGCTGTTTTTT
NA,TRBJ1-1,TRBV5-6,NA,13,CASSFGFGTEAFF,TGTGCCAGCAGCTTCGGTTTCGGCACTGAAGCTTTCTTT
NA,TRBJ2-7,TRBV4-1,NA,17,CASSQDWGRGAVYEQYF,TGCGCCAGCAGCCAAGATTGGGGACGGGGGGCGGTCTACGAGCAGTACTTC
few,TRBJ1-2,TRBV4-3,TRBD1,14,CASSHTDRAGGYTF,TGCGCCAGCAGCCACACAGACAGGGCTGGTGGCTACACCTTC
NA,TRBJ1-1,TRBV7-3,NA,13,CASSLSRDGEAFF,TGTGCCAGCAGCCTCTCCCGTGACGGTGAAGCTTTCTTT
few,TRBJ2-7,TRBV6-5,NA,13,CASSSLPRQGQYF,TGTGCCAGCAGTTCTCTCCCCCGCCAAGGGCAGTACTTC
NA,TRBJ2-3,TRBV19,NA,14,CASSTTGGADTQYF,TGTGCCAGTAGTACGACAGGCGGGGCAGATACGCAGTATTTT
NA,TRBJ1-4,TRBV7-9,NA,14,CASSFEGVHEELFF,TGTGCCAGCAGCTTTGAAGGGGTCCATGAAGAACTGTTTTTT
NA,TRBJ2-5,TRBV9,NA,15,CASSVATTAQETQYF,TGTGCCAGCAGCGTAGCTACTACAGCCCAAGAGACCCAGTACTTC
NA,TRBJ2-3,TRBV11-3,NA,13,CASSLMGEDGRYF,TGTGCCAGCAGCTTAATGGGAGAGGACGGGAGGTATTTT
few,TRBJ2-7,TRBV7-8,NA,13,CASSERVAYEQYF,TGTGCCAGCAGCGAGAGGGTCGCCTACGAGCAGTACTTC
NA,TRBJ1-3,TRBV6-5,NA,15,CASSYSPGIGNTIYF,TGTGCCAGCAGTTACAGTCCAGGGATCGGAAACACCATATATTTT
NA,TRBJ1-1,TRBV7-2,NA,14,CASSLVSANTEAFF,TGTGCCAGCAGCTTAGTCAGCGCGAACACTGAAGCTTTCTTT
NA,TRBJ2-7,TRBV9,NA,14,CASSVAYGGYEQYF,TGTGCCAGCAGCGTAGCTTACGGGGGCTACGAGCAGTACTTC
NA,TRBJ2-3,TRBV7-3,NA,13,CASSSGTHRPQYF,TGTGCCAGCAGTTCCGGGACCCATAGACCGCAGTATTTT
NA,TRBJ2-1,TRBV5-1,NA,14,CASSGIQGYNEQFF,TGCGCCAGCAGCGGAATACAGGGCTACAATGAGCAGTTCTTC
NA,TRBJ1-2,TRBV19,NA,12,CASSSRGYGYTF,TGTGCCAGTAGTTCCAGAGGCTATGGCTACACCTTC
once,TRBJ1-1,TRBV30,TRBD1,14,CAWSAYRGSGEAFF,TGTGCCTGGAGCGCATACAGGGGGAGTGGTGAAGCTTTCTTT
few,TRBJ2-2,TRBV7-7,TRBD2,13,CASSGLVPGELFF,TGTGCTAGCAGCGGACTAGTTCCCGGGGAGCTGTTTTTT
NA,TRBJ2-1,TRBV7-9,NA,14,CASSLENGLAEQFF,TGTGCCAGCAGCTTAGAAAACGGGTTAGCTGAGCAGTTCTTC
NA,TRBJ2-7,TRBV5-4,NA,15,CASSRTAQQNYEQYF,TGTGCCAGCAGCCGGACAGCACAGCAGAATTACGAGCAGTACTTC